This T cell receptor beta chain was recovered during a study of metastatic and nonmetastatic thyroid tumors. Study at large: Malignant and benign thyroid patients had repertoires compared in peripheral blood and tumor or nodule tissue.

Per the original methods: The study's classifier, a distant-metastasis tool for papillary thyroid cancer, was built using CDR3 differences across clinicopathological groups. TCRdb re-clonotyped the PCR reads through MiXCR. Clone size and V and J calls follow TCRdb, not the original study. The sample holds around 46,000 clones; about 20% are singletons and the top ten take approximately 3.9%. The CDR3 runs 15 residues. V lost 8 bases and J 4 bases, leaving 20 bases between the germline ends. The germline V gene encodes CDR1 WNHNN and CDR2 SYGVQD (reference sequence). In its sample, this clone was seen a few times. Antigen specificity is unknown. Not a single patient had been given any form of treatment at any point before undergoing thyroid surgery. Notes on the study in general: Benign nodules reportedly had significantly lower TCR beta diversity than malignant thyroid tumors in blood and tumor.

V is TRBV10-1 and J is TRBJ1-1; tentatively, D is TRBD1 (6 bases). The receptor was derived from a male donor with papillary thyroid cancer or a benign thyroid nodule (not recorded which). Some clones in this sample may be carry-over from other donors' samples. The sample taken for sequencing was blood. The CDR3 protein is CASAPWVGAFTEAFF. CDR3 bases: TGCGCCAGCGCCCCGTGGGTGGGGGCCTTCACTGAAGCTTTCTTT.